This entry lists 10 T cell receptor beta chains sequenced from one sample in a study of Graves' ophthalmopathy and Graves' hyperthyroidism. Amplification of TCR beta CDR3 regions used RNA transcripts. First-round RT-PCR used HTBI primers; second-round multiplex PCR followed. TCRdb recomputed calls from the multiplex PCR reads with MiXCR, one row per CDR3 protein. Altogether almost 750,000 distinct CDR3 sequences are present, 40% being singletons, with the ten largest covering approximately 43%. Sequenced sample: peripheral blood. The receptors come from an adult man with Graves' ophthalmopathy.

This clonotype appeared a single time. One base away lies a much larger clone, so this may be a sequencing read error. CDR3 sequence (DNA): TGCAGTGCTGGAGATCTGAACAGTTTGAGTGGCTACACCTTC. It specifies CSAGDLNSLSGYTF. The chain employs TRBV20-1 and TRBJ1-2; D unresolved. The germline V gene has CDR1 DFQATT and CDR2 SNEGSKA (reference sequence). The CDR3 consists of 14 residues.

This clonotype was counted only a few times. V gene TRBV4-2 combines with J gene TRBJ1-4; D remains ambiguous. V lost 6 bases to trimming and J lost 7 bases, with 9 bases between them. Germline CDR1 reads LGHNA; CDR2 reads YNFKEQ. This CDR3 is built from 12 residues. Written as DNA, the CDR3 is TGTGCCAGCAGTTTCAGCTTTGAAAAACTGTTTTTT. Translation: CASSFSFEKLFF.

The DNA for the CDR3 is TGCAGTGCCGGAGTGGGGGGGCGCGGTGATTCACCCCTCCACTTT. Translating gives CSAGVGGRGDSPLHF. The chain employs TRBV20-1 and TRBJ1-6, with D possibly being TRBD1 (6 bases). The ends were cut back, 6 bases at V and 8 bases at J, with 20 bases in the middle. Germline V lookup: CDR1 DFQATT, CDR2 SNEGSKA (reference sequence). The CDR3 extends over 15 amino acids.

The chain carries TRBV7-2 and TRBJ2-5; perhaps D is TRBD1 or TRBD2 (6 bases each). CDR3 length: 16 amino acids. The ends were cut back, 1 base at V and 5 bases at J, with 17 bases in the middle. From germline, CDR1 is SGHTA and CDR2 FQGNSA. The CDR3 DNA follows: TGTGCCAGCAGCTTAGGTTGGGGGGCTTTATTCGAGACCCAGTACTTC. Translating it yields CASSLGWGALFETQYF.

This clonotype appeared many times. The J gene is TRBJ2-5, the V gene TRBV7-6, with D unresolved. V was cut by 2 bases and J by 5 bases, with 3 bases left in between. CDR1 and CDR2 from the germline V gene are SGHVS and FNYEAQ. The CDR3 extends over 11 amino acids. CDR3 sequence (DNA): TGTGCCAGCAGCTTACATGAGACCCAGTACTTC. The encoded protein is CASSLHETQYF.

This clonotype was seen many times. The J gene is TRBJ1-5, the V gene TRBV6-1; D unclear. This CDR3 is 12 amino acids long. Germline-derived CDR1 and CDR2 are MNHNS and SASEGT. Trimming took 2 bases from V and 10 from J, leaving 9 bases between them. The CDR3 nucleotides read TGTGCCAGCAGTGAAATGGCGGCTCCCCAGCATTTT. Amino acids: CASSEMAAPQHF.

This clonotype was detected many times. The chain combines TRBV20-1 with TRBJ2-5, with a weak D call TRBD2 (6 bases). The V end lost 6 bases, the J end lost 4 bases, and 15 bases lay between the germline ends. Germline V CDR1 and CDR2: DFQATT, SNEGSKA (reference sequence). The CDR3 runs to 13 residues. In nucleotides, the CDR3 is TGCAGTGCGCTACTAGCAGGGTCAGAGACCCAGTACTTC. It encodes CSALLAGSETQYF.

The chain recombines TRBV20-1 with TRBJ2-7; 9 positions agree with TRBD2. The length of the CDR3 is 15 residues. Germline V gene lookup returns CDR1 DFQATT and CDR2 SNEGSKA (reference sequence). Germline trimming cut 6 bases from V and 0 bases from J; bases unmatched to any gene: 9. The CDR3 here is CSALLASGISYEQYF. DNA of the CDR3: TGCAGTGCCTTACTAGCTAGCGGGATCTCCTACGAGCAGTACTTC.

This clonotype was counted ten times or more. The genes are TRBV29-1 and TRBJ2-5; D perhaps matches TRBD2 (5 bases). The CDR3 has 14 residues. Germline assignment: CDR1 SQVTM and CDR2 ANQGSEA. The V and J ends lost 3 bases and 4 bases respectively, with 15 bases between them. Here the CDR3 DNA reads TGCAGCGTTGATCGCCGGGGTATCGGAGAGACCCAGTACTTC. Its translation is CSVDRRGIGETQYF. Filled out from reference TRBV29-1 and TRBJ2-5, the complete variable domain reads SAVISQKPSRDICQRGTSLTIQCQVDSQVTMMFWYRQQPGQSLTLIATANQGSEATYESGFVIDKFPISRPNLTFSTLTVSNMSPEDSSIYLCSVDRRGIGETQYFGPGTRLLVL.

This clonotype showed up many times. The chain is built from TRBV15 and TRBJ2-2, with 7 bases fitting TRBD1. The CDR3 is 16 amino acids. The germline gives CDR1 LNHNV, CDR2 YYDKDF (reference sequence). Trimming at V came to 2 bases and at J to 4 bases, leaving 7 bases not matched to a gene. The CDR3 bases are TGTGCCACCAGCAGATTAGAAGGGGGCGCCACCGGGGAGCTGTTTTTT. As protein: CATSRLEGGATGELFF.